Below, one TCR beta chain is given with its context. V dropped 3 bases and J dropped 1 base, with 17 bases sitting between them. From germline, CDR1 is SQVTM and CDR2 ANQGSEA. This CDR3 region has 16 residues. The sample belongs to a study of T-cell reconstitution after alpha-beta-depleted transplantation in children. Unique molecular identifiers were incorporated into the prepared TCRbeta library. TCRdb reprocessed the PCR reads via MiXCR and lists one record per CDR3 protein. The sample contains 450,000 to 600,000 distinct CDR3 sequences, 15% to 20% of which appear only once. The chain couples TRBV29-1 to TRBJ2-3, with D perhaps given as TRBD1 or TRBD2 (5 bases each). The sequenced sample was PBMCs from the stem cell graft donor, obtained from the stem cell graft. This receptor was obtained from a human donor who donated a stem cell graft to a child with acute lymphoblastic leukemia. Here the CDR3 reads CSVDTPRDAGTDTQYF. CDR3 nucleotides: TGCAGCGTTGACACTCCTAGGGACGCCGGCACAGATACGCAGTATTTT.